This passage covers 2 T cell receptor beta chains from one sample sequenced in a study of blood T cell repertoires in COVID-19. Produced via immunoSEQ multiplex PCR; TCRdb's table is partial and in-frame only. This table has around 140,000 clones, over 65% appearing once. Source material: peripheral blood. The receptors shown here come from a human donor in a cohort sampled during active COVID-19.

CDR3 coding DNA: TGTGCCAGCTCCGGGACAGGGGGCGCGGTCACTGAAGCTTTCTTT. Protein product: CASSGTGGAVTEAFF. The chain employs TRBV6-5 and TRBJ1-1; 12 bases agree with TRBD1. Germline V gene lookup returns CDR1 MNHEY and CDR2 SVGAGI. CDR3 size: 15 residues. Germline trimming cut 8 bases from V and 4 bases from J; bases unmatched to any gene: 8.

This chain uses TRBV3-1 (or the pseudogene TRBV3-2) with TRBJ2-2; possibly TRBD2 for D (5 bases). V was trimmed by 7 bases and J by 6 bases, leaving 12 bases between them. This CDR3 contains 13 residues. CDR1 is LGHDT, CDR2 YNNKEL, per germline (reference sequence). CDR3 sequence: CASTRRGSGELFF. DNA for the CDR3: TGTGCCAGCACCCGGAGAGGGTCCGGGGAGCTGTTTTTT.